The subject of this entry is one TCR beta chain. Its antigen is unidentified. This entry is derived from a study of shared clonotypes between healthy human individuals. The wider study: Donor composition was a couple of women and a few men, aged 18 to 49. Every donor yielded three CD4 naive, three CD4 memory, two CD8 naive and one CD8 memory plate. Whole-study results and caveats: Non-shared clonotypes had lower generation probabilities than clonotypes shared by all four sorted-subset donors.

As processed by the authors: Filtering differed because ImmunoSEQ produced junction-only sequences that carried no quality scores. Clones were read by immunoSEQ multiplex PCR, and TCRdb kept only the in-frame ones, dropping some. The D gene and trimming were derived from the DNA, and the V and J assignments and clone size from that table. This table holds roughly 770,000 clones, 95% to 97% found once. CDR3 size: 15 residues. The germline V gene has CDR1 SGDLS and CDR2 YYNGEE. V lost 3 bases to trimming and J lost 4 bases; unmatched junction nucleotides: 5. CD8 cells regarded as naive lacked CD45RO, were positively chosen for CCR7, and omitted terminally differentiated effector memory CD45RA+ cells.

This TCR was recovered from a man aged 30 to 45 in good health. Sequenced sample: naive CD8+ T cells sorted from blood. The chain employs TRBV9 and TRBJ2-2; 8 nucleotides align to TRBD2. Here the CDR3 reads CASSGGLGATGELFF. DNA for the CDR3: TGTGCCAGCAGCGGGGGACTAGGAGCCACCGGGGAGCTGTTTTTT.